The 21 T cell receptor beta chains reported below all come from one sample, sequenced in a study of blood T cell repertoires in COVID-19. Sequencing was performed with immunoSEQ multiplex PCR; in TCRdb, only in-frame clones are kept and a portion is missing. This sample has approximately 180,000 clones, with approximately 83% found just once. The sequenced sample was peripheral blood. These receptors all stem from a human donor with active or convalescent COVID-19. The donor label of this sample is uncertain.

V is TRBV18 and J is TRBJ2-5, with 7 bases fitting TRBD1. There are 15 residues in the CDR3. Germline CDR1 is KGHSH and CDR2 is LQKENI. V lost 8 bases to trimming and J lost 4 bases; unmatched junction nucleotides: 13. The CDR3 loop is CASLKGTDNRETQYF. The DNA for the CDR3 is TGTGCCAGCCTGAAAGGGACAGATAATAGAGAGACCCAGTACTTC.

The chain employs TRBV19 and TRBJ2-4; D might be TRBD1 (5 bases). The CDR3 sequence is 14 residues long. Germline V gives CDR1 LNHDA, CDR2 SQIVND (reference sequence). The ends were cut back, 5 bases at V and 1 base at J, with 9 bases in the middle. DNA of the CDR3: TGTGCCAGTAGTGGTCCAGGGGCCAAAAACATTCAGTACTTC. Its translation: CASSGPGAKNIQYF.

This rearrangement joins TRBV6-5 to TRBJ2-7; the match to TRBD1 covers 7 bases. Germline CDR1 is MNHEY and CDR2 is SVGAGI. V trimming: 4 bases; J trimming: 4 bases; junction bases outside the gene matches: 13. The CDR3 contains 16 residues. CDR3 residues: CASSSTGTAIPYEQYF. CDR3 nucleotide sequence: TGTGCCAGCAGTTCTACGGGGACAGCGATTCCTTACGAGCAGTACTTC.

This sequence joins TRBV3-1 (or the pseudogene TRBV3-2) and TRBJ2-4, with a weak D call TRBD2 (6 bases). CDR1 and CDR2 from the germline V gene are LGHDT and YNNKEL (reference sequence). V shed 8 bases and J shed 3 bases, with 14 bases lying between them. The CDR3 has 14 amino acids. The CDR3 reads CASAGYGDKNIQYF. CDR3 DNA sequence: TGTGCCAGCGCGGGGTACGGGGACAAAAACATTCAGTACTTC.

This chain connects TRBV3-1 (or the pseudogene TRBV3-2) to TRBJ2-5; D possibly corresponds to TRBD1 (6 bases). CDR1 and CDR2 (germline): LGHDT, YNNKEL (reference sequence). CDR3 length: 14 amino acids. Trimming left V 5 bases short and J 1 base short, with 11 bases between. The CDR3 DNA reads TGTGCCAGCAGCGTCGGACAGCTCCAAGAGACCCAGTACTTC. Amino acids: CASSVGQLQETQYF.

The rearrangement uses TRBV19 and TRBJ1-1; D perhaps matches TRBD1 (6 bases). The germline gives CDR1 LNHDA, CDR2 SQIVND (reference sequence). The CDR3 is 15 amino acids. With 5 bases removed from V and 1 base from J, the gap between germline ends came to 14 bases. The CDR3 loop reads CASSPRTARNTEAFF. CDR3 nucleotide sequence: TGTGCCAGTAGTCCTAGGACAGCCCGGAACACTGAAGCTTTCTTT.

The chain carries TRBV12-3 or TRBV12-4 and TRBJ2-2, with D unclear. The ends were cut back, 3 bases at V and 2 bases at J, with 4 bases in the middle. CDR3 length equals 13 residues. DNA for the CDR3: TGTGCCAGCAGTTTCAGAAACACCGGGGAGCTGTTTTTT. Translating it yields CASSFRNTGELFF.

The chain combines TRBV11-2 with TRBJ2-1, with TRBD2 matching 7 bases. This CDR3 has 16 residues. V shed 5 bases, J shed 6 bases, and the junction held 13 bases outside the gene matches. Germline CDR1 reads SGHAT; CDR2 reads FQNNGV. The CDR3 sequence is CASSPTEGGPRNEQFF. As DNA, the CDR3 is TGTGCCAGCAGCCCCACCGAGGGAGGGCCTCGCAATGAGCAGTTCTTC. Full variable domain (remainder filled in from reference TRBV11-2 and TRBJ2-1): EAGVAQSPRYKIIEKRQSVAFWCNPISGHATLYWYQQILGQGPKLLIQFQNNGVVDDSQLPKDRFSAERLKGVDSTLKIQPAKLEDSAVYLCASSPTEGGPRNEQFFGPGTRLTVL.

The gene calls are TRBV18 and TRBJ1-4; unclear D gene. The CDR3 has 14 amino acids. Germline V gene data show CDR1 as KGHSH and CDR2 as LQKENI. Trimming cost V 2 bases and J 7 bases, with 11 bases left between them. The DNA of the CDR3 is TGTGCCAGCTCACCAGGGTTGCAGCGTGAAAAACTGTTTTTT. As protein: CASSPGLQREKLFF.

The CDR3 nucleotides read TGCGCCAGCAGCCATACTGACTACACGAAGAGCACAGATACGCAGTATTTT. Translated: CASSHTDYTKSTDTQYF. V gene TRBV4-3 combines with J gene TRBJ2-3, with D possibly being TRBD2 (5 bases). This CDR3 has 17 amino acids. CDR1 is LGHNA, CDR2 YSLEER, per germline. V lost 3 bases to trimming and J lost 0 bases, with 16 bases between them.

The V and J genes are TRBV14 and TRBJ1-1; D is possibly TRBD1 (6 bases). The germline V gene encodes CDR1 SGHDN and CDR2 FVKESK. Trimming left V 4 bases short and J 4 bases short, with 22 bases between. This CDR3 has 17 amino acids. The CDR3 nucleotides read TGTGCCAGCAGCCGTTGGGATGGGACAACTCGATTCACTGAAGCTTTCTTT. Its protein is CASSRWDGTTRFTEAFF. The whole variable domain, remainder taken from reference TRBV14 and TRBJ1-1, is EAGVTQFPSHSVIEKGQTVTLRCDPISGHDNLYWYRRVMGKEIKFLLHFVKESKQDESGMPNNRFLAERTGGTYSTLKVQPAELEDSGVYFCASSRWDGTTRFTEAFFGQGTRLTVV.

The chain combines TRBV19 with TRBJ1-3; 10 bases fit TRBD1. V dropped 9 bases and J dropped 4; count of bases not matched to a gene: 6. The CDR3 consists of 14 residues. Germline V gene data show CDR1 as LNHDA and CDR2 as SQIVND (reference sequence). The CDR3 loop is CASRDRGGGNTIYF. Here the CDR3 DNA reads TGTGCCAGCCGGGACAGGGGAGGCGGAAACACCATATATTTT.

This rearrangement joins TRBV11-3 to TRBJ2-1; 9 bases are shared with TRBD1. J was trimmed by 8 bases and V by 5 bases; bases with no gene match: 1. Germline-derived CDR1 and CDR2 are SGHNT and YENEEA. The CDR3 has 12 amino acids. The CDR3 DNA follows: TGTGCCAGCAGCACAGGGGGCGATGAGCAGTTCTTC. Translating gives CASSTGGDEQFF.

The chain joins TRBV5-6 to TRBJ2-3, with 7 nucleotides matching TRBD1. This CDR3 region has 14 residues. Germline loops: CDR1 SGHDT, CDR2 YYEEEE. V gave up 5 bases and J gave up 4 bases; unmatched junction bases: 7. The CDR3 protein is CASRVQGSADTQYF. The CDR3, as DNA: TGTGCCAGCAGGGTACAGGGGAGCGCAGATACGCAGTATTTT.

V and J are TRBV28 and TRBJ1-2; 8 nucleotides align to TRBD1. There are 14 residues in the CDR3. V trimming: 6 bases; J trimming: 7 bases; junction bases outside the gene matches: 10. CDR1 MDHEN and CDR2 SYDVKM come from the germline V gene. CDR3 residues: CASSSTGTGAGYTF. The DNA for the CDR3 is TGTGCCAGCAGCAGTACCGGGACAGGCGCTGGCTACACCTTC.

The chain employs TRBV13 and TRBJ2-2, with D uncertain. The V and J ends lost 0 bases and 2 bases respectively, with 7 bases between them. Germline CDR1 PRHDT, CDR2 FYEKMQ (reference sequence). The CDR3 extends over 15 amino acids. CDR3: CASSLGEANTGELFF. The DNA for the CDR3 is TGTGCCAGCAGCTTAGGAGAGGCCAACACCGGGGAGCTGTTTTTT.

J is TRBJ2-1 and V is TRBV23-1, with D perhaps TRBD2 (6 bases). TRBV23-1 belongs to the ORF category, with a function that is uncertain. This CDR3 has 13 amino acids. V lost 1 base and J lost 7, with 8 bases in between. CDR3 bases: TGCGCCAGCAGTCAATGGCGGGAAAATGAGCAGTTCTTC. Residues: CASSQWRENEQFF.

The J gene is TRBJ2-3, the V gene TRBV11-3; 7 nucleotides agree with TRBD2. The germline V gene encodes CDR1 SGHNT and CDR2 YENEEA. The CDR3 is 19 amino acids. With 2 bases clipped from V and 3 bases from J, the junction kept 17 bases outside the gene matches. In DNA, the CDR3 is TGTGCCAGCAGCTTATACAGGTATCGGGAGGCTCGGAGGACAGATACGCAGTATTTT. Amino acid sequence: CASSLYRYREARRTDTQYF.

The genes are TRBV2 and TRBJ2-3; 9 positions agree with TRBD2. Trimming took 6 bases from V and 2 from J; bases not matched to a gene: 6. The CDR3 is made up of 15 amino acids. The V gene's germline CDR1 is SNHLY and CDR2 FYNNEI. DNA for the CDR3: TGTGCCAGCAGGCGTCTAGCGGGGTACACAGATACGCAGTATTTT. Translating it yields CASRRLAGYTDTQYF.

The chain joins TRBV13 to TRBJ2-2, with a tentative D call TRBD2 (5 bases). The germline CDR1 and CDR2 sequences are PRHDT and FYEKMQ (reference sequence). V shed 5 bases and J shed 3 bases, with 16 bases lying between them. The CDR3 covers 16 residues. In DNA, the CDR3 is TGTGCCAGCAGCACCAGACTCCCACTAGACACCGGGGAGCTGTTTTTT. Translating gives CASSTRLPLDTGELFF. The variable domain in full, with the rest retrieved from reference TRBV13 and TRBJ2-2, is AAGVIQSPRHLIKEKRETATLKCYPIPRHDTVYWYQQGPGQDPQFLISFYEKMQSDKGSIPDRFSAQQFSDYHSELNMSSLELGDSALYFCASSTRLPLDTGELFFGEGSRLTVL.

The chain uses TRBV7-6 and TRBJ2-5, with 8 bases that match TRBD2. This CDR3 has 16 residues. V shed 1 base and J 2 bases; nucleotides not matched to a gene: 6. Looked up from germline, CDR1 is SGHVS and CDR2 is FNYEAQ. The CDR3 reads CASSLEAGVLQETQYF. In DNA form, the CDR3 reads TGTGCCAGCAGCTTAGAAGCGGGGGTACTTCAAGAGACCCAGTACTTC.